The present T cell receptor beta chain was sequenced within a study of T cell repertoires in cytomegalovirus infection. For the study at large: Researchers turned to recently identified HLA-C-restricted CMV epitopes as well as well-studied HLA-B-restricted ones. Study conclusions and caveats: CMV-specific TCR beta clonotypes restricted by HLA-C were the ones dominating the ex vivo response.

TCRdb recomputed calls from the reads with MiXCR, one row per CDR3 protein. The profile shows approximately 470,000 distinct CDR3 sequences, about 42% of them singletons. Regarding this clonotype: Antigen specificity is unknown.

The length of the CDR3 is 15 residues. V gave up 0 bases and J gave up 3 bases, with 9 bases separating them. The germline gives CDR1 SGHTA, CDR2 FQGNSA. The clonotype comes from a human donor in good health (CMV status not recorded). Some clones in this sample may be carry-over from other donors' samples. The sample here was cultured PBMCs, taken from culture after CMV antigen stimulation. The V and J genes are TRBV7-2 and TRBJ1-5; a weak D match, TRBD1 (5 bases). The CDR3 here is CASSLAGEYNQPQHF. The CDR3 DNA sequence: TGTGCCAGCAGCTTAGCGGGGGAATACAATCAGCCCCAGCATTTT.